The 7 T cell receptor beta chains reported below all come from one sample, sequenced in a study of T cell responses to AZD1222 COVID-19 vaccine. Profiled with immunoSEQ multiplex PCR; TCRdb holds only in-frame clones, not every one. The data contain over 150,000 clones, around 89% of them singletons. The sample in question was peripheral blood, obtained 28 days after the second AZD1222 dose. The source of these receptors is an adult who received the AZD1222 COVID-19 vaccine.

J is TRBJ2-2 and V is TRBV19; possibly TRBD2 for D (5 bases). Germline CDR1 LNHDA, CDR2 SQIVND (reference sequence). CDR3 size: 16 residues. V dropped 7 bases and J dropped 4 bases, with 19 bases sitting between them. The CDR3 bases are TGTGCCAGTAAGCCGGAGATAGCGCTAGGCACCGGGGAGCTGTTTTTT. It codes for CASKPEIALGTGELFF.

The chain has TRBV3-1 (or the pseudogene TRBV3-2) and TRBJ1-5, with D perhaps TRBD1 (5 bases). Germline CDR1 is LGHDT and CDR2 is YNNKEL (reference sequence). The CDR3 totals 15 residues. The V end lost 1 base, the J end lost 4 bases, and 11 bases lay between the germline ends. The DNA of the CDR3 is TGTGCCAGCAGCCAAGTTCTGGGACCGAATCAGCCCCAGCATTTT. Translating gives CASSQVLGPNQPQHF.

In this sample, this clone turned up once. The genes are TRBV6-5 and TRBJ1-1, with D perhaps matching TRBD1 (6 bases). This CDR3 is 15 amino acids long. Germline V gene data show CDR1 as MNHEY and CDR2 as SVGAGI. V dropped 2 bases and J dropped 10 bases, with 20 bases sitting between them. In DNA form, the CDR3 reads TGTGCCAGCAGTTACGAAACCACTACAGGGTCAGTAGCTTTCTTT. Translated, it gives CASSYETTTGSVAFF.

The chain links TRBV9 to TRBJ1-2; no reliable D call. Germline loops: CDR1 SGDLS, CDR2 YYNGEE. V gave up 0 bases and J gave up 7 bases, with 13 bases separating them. The CDR3 has 14 residues. For the CDR3, the DNA is TGTGCCAGCAGCGTAGCTAGTCCGGCGGTTGGCTACACCTTC. Its protein product is CASSVASPAVGYTF.

The CDR3 is CASTPVGGRNQPQHF. The CDR3 coding sequence is TGTGCCAGCACTCCCGTGGGGGGCCGCAATCAGCCCCAGCATTTT. The chain combines TRBV6-5 with TRBJ1-5, with TRBD1 as a possible D gene (6 bases). The CDR3 loop spans 15 amino acids. V gave up 7 bases and J gave up 2 bases, with 15 bases separating them. Germline CDR1 and CDR2: MNHEY and SVGAGI.

The chain joins TRBV7-9 to TRBJ2-3, with TRBD2 identical over 12 bases. Germline CDR1 reads SEHNR; CDR2 reads FQNEAQ (reference sequence). The CDR3 extends over 17 amino acids. The V and J ends lost 1 base and 2 bases, in that order; junction bases with no gene match: 4. This CDR3 is CASSLGTSGAFTDTQYF. In DNA, the CDR3 is TGTGCCAGCAGCTTAGGGACTAGCGGGGCGTTCACAGATACGCAGTATTTT.

The gene calls are TRBV6-5 and TRBJ2-5; 12 bases map to TRBD2. This CDR3 comprises 15 residues. Germline V gene lookup returns CDR1 MNHEY and CDR2 SVGAGI. Unmatched junction bases numbered 12, after V lost 11 bases and J lost 5 bases. The chain's CDR3 is CAHLAGGEAQETQYF. DNA for the CDR3: TGTGCCCACCTAGCGGGGGGGGAAGCCCAGGAGACCCAGTACTTC.